This TCR beta chain is from a study of CD8 T cells in Susac syndrome. Reverse transcription of 0.5 to 1 ug RNA was performed with random hexamers. immunoSEQ multiplex PCR amplified TCR beta CDR3 across 54 Vbeta, 13 Jbeta. One entry per CDR3 protein results from TCRdb running MiXCR on the immunoSEQ multiplex PCR reads. The table records 20,000 to 25,000 distinct CDR3 sequences, 85% to 95% of them present only once. Trimming shortened V by 3 bases and J by 3 bases, and 11 bases separated the two germline ends. The CDR3 sequence is 14 residues long. The TCR was taken from a human donor in good health. The rearrangement uses TRBV12-3 or TRBV12-4 and TRBJ1-1; tentative D call: TRBD1 (5 bases). Material for sequencing was CD8+ T cells from PBMCs. CDR3 amino acids: CASSFWGEDTEAFF. The CDR3 DNA reads TGTGCCAGCAGTTTTTGGGGGGAAGACACTGAAGCTTTCTTT.